The clone carrying this T cell receptor beta chain was counted a single time. This record belongs to a study of blood T cell repertoires in COVID-19. Measured with immunoSEQ multiplex PCR; TCRdb has only the in-frame clones, and not every one. The sample records over 300,000 clones, 89% being singletons. This CDR3 region has 14 residues. The germline CDR1 and CDR2 sequences are SGHNT and YYREEE (reference sequence). Trimming took 6 bases from V and 1 from J; bases not matched to a gene: 3. The J gene is TRBJ2-2, the V gene TRBV5-4; 7 bases are shared with TRBD1. The TCR was taken from a woman aged 40-49 years who had recovered from COVID-19. Material: PBMCs or T cells enriched from blood (not recorded which). In DNA, the CDR3 is TGTGCCAGCACTAGACAGGGGAACACCGGGGAGCTGTTTTTT. This gives the protein CASTRQGNTGELFF.